The present entry profiles one TCR beta chain with its context. Germline V gene data show CDR1 as SGHNT and CDR2 as YYREEE (reference sequence). The J segment lost 0 bases and the V segment lost 0 bases, leaving 4 bases of the junction unmatched. The CDR3 extends over 16 amino acids. This record belongs to a study of T cell changes during pregnancy in multiple sclerosis. Data came from immunoSEQ multiplex PCR; TCRdb stores just in-frame clones and leaves some out. The sample includes 35,000 to 50,000 clones, 87% of them seen just once. The source of this sequence is a female donor with multiple sclerosis, enrolled in a pregnancy study. The chain employs TRBV5-4 and TRBJ2-7, with TRBD2 matching 9 bases. The specimen comprised CD4+ T cells from peripheral blood mononuclear cells, sampled after pregnancy. CDR3 in amino acids: CASSLGTSVTSYEQYF. CDR3 DNA: TGTGCCAGCAGCTTGGGGACTAGCGTGACCTCCTACGAGCAGTACTTC.